This paragraph covers one T cell receptor beta chain sequence. What it binds is unknown. This entry comes from a study of T cell responses to AZD1222 COVID-19 vaccine. Study-wide findings and caveats: Only after the peak T cell response were repertoires sampled. The donors showed a predominance of white British ancestry and of females, with possible underestimation of clonal diversity. Targets within unmutated variant regions were reportedly found for nearly half of spike-specific TCRs.

Germline assignment: CDR1 MNHEY and CDR2 SMNVEV (reference sequence). Trimming took off 4 bases at V and 1 base at J, with 14 bases between the two ends. The CDR3 totals 16 residues. Sequencing was performed with immunoSEQ multiplex PCR; in TCRdb, only in-frame clones are kept and a portion is missing. The table has some 130,000 clones, 84% seen once. This TCR came from an adult in good health. This specimen consisted of peripheral blood, obtained on day 0 of AZD1222 vaccination. The chain couples TRBV27 to TRBJ2-1; D gene unclear. The CDR3 sequence: CASSSPIYDSYNEQFF. Here the CDR3 DNA reads TGTGCCAGCAGTTCCCCGATTTACGATTCCTACAATGAGCAGTTCTTC.